The T cell receptor (beta chain) described here comes from a study of vaccination effects on CD4 cells after COVID-19. Study details: Participants completed two doses of the BNT162b2 or mRNA-1273 vaccine.

Produced via immunoSEQ multiplex PCR; TCRdb's table is partial and in-frame only. The sample records under 85,000 clones, around 76% being singletons. Ahead of sequencing, the ViraFEST assay grew antigen-specific CD4+ T cells using viral peptide pools. Scientists isolated CD4+ T cells after a roughly ten-day culture period ended. Half-medium changes using IL-2 medium occurred on days 3 and 7. The germline CDR1 and CDR2 sequences are SGHRS and YFSETQ. V dropped 4 bases and J dropped 5; count of bases not matched to a gene: 5. CDR3 length: 13 residues. Whole-study findings and limits: Clonal contraction was marked in infection- and vaccine-induced clones late after vaccination. Early timepoints after infection were absent, and convalescent patients were few in the study.

This clone has only a few counts. The antigen is not known. V and J are TRBV5-1 and TRBJ2-5; 7 bases match TRBD2. The sequences come from CD4+ T cells from PBMCs cultured with HCoV-229E spike peptides, collected before COVID-19 vaccination. The source is a human donor who received a COVID-19 vaccine. For the CDR3, the DNA is TGCGCCAGCAGCGGAGTGGGGGGGGAGACCCAGTACTTC. It is translated as CASSGVGGETQYF.